These 16 T cell receptor beta chains were all obtained from the same sample, sequenced in a study of blood T cell repertoires in COVID-19. Assay used: immunoSEQ multiplex PCR; TCRdb lists only in-frame clones, some missing. Of about 100,000 clones listed, around 84% are singletons. The specimen sequenced was peripheral blood. These receptor sequences come from a woman in her seventies with active or convalescent COVID-19.

V gene TRBV7-9 combines with J gene TRBJ2-3; 11 bases are a match to TRBD2. Germline values: CDR1 SEHNR, CDR2 FQNEAQ (reference sequence). Germline trimming cut 0 bases from V and 2 bases from J; bases unmatched to any gene: 4. The CDR3 sequence is 17 residues long. CDR3 nucleotide sequence: TGTGCCAGCAGCTTAGCGCTAGCGGGGGGCACCACAGATACGCAGTATTTT. It specifies CASSLALAGGTTDTQYF.

This sequence joins TRBV15 and TRBJ1-3, with D unclear. Germline CDR1 is LNHNV and CDR2 is YYDKDF (reference sequence). The V end lost 3 bases, the J end lost 2 bases, and 11 bases lay between the germline ends. The CDR3 contains 15 residues. CDR3: CATSRALLAGNTIYF. CDR3 nucleotide sequence: TGTGCCACCAGCAGGGCCCTGTTGGCTGGAAACACCATATATTTT.

The chain employs TRBV5-1 and TRBJ2-3; D is possibly TRBD2 (6 bases). The CDR3 totals 14 residues. The V gene lost 10 bases and the J gene lost 0 bases, with 15 bases spanning the gap. Germline V gives CDR1 SGHRS, CDR2 YFSETQ. The CDR3, as DNA: TGCGCCTGCGGAAGCGGGCCTAGCACAGATACGCAGTATTTT. It yields the protein CACGSGPSTDTQYF.

This clone was seen just once. The V and J genes are TRBV2 and TRBJ1-6; D might be TRBD1 (6 bases). Germline V lookup: CDR1 SNHLY, CDR2 FYNNEI. The V and J ends lost 3 bases and 7 bases respectively, with 10 bases between them. The CDR3 sequence is 14 residues long. In DNA, the CDR3 is TGTGCCAGCAGTGAGGGCCAGGGGAATTCACCCCTCCACTTT. Protein: CASSEGQGNSPLHF. The full variable domain, completed using reference TRBV2 and TRBJ1-6, is EPEVTQTPSHQVTQMGQEVILRCVPISNHLYFYWYRQILGQKVEFLVSFYNNEISEKSEIFDDQFSVERPDGSNFTLKIRSTKLEDSAMYFCASSEGQGNSPLHFGNGTRLTVT.

The rearrangement joins TRBV7-2 to TRBJ2-4; D possibly corresponds to TRBD1 (5 bases). The V end was cut by 2 bases, the J end by 6 bases, with 8 bases between. CDR1 and CDR2 (germline): SGHTA, FQGNSA. The CDR3 covers 13 residues. The CDR3 DNA sequence: TGTGCCAGCAGCTTACGCCAGGGAAACATTCAGTACTTC. Protein product: CASSLRQGNIQYF.

This clone has only one observation. The chain employs TRBV24-1 and TRBJ2-3; 10 positions agree with TRBD1. V lost 8 bases, J lost 3 bases, and 10 bases stayed unmatched. This CDR3 has 16 residues. Germline V CDR1 and CDR2: KGHDR, SFDVKD. The CDR3: CATTHRQGASTDTQYF. The CDR3 DNA is TGTGCCACCACACACCGACAGGGGGCATCAACAGATACGCAGTATTTT.

CDR3 bases: TGTGCCAGCAGCCCCGACAGGGACGAGCAGTACTTC. Translating it yields CASSPDRDEQYF. The chain has TRBV7-6 and TRBJ2-7; 7 nucleotides agree with TRBD1. The trim removed 5 bases at V and 5 bases at J, leaving 3 bases unmatched. Germline CDR1 SGHVS, CDR2 FNYEAQ. This CDR3 has 12 residues.

The chain couples TRBV2 to TRBJ2-5; maybe TRBD1 (6 bases). CDR1 is SNHLY and CDR2 is FYNNEI in the germline V gene. CDR3 size: 13 residues. The V and J ends lost 7 bases and 2 bases respectively, with 11 bases between them. CDR3 sequence reads: CASTGQQQETQYF. The CDR3, as DNA: TGTGCCAGCACCGGACAGCAACAAGAGACCCAGTACTTC. The variable domain in full, with the rest retrieved from reference TRBV2 and TRBJ2-5, is EPEVTQTPSHQVTQMGQEVILRCVPISNHLYFYWYRQILGQKVEFLVSFYNNEISEKSEIFDDQFSVERPDGSNFTLKIRSTKLEDSAMYFCASTGQQQETQYFGPGTRLLVL.

The chain links TRBV5-4 to TRBJ1-2; TRBD1 agrees at 8 bases. The CDR3 totals 13 residues. The V and J ends lost 4 bases and 4 bases, in that order; junction bases with no gene match: 3. Germline lookup yields CDR1 SGHNT and CDR2 YYREEE (reference sequence). The CDR3 nucleotides are TGTGCCAGCAGCGGACAGGGAGTCTATGGCTACACCTTC. It specifies CASSGQGVYGYTF.

The chain couples TRBV5-4 to TRBJ1-2; D is uncertain. The CDR3 spans 13 residues. V was clipped by 1 base and J by 1 base, with 5 bases between them. Germline V gives CDR1 SGHNT, CDR2 YYREEE (reference sequence). The CDR3 DNA reads as TGTGCCAGCAGCTTGACAGTTAACTATGGCTACACCTTC. This sequence encodes CASSLTVNYGYTF.

This clone has a handful of counts. The chain is built from TRBV19 and TRBJ1-2; D might be TRBD1 (6 bases). This CDR3 has 15 residues. Germline lookup yields CDR1 LNHDA and CDR2 SQIVND (reference sequence). V was cut by 7 bases and J by 2 bases, with 17 bases left in between. The CDR3 sequence: CASTLSPQGNYGYTF. CDR3 nucleotide sequence: TGTGCCAGTACCTTATCCCCCCAGGGGAACTATGGCTACACCTTC.

The chain has TRBV5-8 and TRBJ1-2; tentative D call: TRBD1 (6 bases). The CDR3 contains 14 residues. Trimming cost V 1 base and J 4 bases, with 11 bases left between them. Germline loops: CDR1 SGHTS, CDR2 YDEGEE. CDR3 nucleotide sequence: TGTGCCAGCAGCTTGACAGGGTTCGGCTATGGCTACACCTTC. Its protein product is CASSLTGFGYGYTF.

The chain recombines TRBV5-1 with TRBJ1-2; 7 bases align to TRBD1. The CDR3 is 15 amino acids. Germline V gene sequence: CDR1 SGHRS, CDR2 YFSETQ. V dropped 4 bases and J dropped 2; count of bases not matched to a gene: 8. The CDR3 nucleotides read TGCGCCAGCAGCCAAACCCCACAGGGGAACTATGGCTACACCTTC. Amino acid sequence: CASSQTPQGNYGYTF.

The chain joins TRBV19 to TRBJ2-7, with D maybe TRBD2 (5 bases). Between the trimmed V and J ends, which lost 10 bases and 0 bases, there was a span of 13 bases. The germline gives CDR1 LNHDA, CDR2 SQIVND (reference sequence). The CDR3 sequence is 13 residues long. This CDR3 is CATRGPSSYEQYF. CDR3 nucleotides: TGTGCCACCCGCGGGCCGAGCTCCTACGAGCAGTACTTC.

The chain employs TRBV19 and TRBJ1-3; 9 bases match TRBD1. J was trimmed by 0 bases and V by 3 bases; bases with no gene match: 6. Germline V gives CDR1 LNHDA, CDR2 SQIVND (reference sequence). This CDR3 region has 17 residues. The CDR3 spells CASSIPGTGTSGNTIYF. DNA for the CDR3: TGTGCCAGTAGTATCCCCGGGACAGGGACCTCTGGAAACACCATATATTTT.

The J gene is TRBJ1-2, the V gene TRBV7-3; 11 bases fit TRBD1. From germline, CDR1 is SGHTA and CDR2 FQGTGA. V lost 5 bases, J lost 5 bases, and 4 bases stayed unmatched. CDR3 length: 14 amino acids. CDR3 sequence reads: CASSPGQGAYGYTF. The CDR3 DNA follows: TGTGCCAGCAGCCCAGGACAGGGGGCGTATGGCTACACCTTC.